Listed here is a single TCR beta chain. What antigen it recognizes has not been identified. Nothing much larger sits one base from this clone, and base qualities are not available. Collaborating institutions collected whole blood in K2EDTA tubes following their own protocols. Collaborator samples were shipped for TCRbeta analysis as frozen whole blood, isolated PBMCs, or DNA extracted from either sample type. The germline V gene gives CDR1 as MGHRA and CDR2 as YSYEKL. Inclusive of the bounding cysteine and phenylalanine, the CDR3 is 16 residues long. CDR3 DNA is the only sequence kept; it has 48 bases, read in frame from the first base. Deletion took 1 base off V and 0 bases off J, with a span of 10 bases between the germline ends. This entry belongs to a study of blood T cell repertoires in COVID-19 (dated by TCRdb to the early 2020s). Notes on the research overall: The collaborator samples originated in the United States, Italy and Spain and spanned the acute and convalescent phases of COVID-19. The material from the prospective study consisted of cDNA or gDNA derived from T cells, B-cell-depleted T cells, or PBMCs. Deeply sampled blood TCRbeta repertoires from subjects exposed to, actively infected with, or recovered from COVID-19 were included in the dataset. The repertoires were made available in a free public database intended to serve as a resource for research on the immune response to SARS-CoV-2. Samples came from the ongoing ImmuneRACE study (first 160 participants) plus 1,254 subjects from 6 global collaborators. Nearly every sample came with metadata listing a de-identified subject ID, COVID-19 status, age in years and sex. HLA class I and class II types, where available, came from metadata supplied by the sample provider rather than from assay-based typing.

General conclusions and limits of the study: The quantity of clinical and demographic metadata differed by source and by participant and was supplied without curation.

TCRbeta CDR3 regions were amplified from genomic DNA using the immunoSEQ Assay, a bias-controlled multiplex PCR. The published analysis was carried out like this. The number of nucleated cells in each sample was estimated from the amplification of reference gene primers within the assay. To quantify the absolute abundance of each unique TCRbeta CDR3 rearrangement, sequence reads were collapsed and filtered. Productive Simpson clonality was computed per sample as the square root of Simpson's diversity index over productive rearrangements. TCRdb limited this immuneACCESS table to in-frame rearrangements with V and J called. A share of clones is missing; checked studies link under half to unresolved V genes, and the rest is unexplained. That table furnishes V, J and clone size, whereas the DNA furnished D and trimming. Across this sample there are 55,000 to 95,000 clones, with 75% to 85% seen only once. The ten top clones hold about 20% of the sample.

The chain couples TRBV4-1 to TRBJ2-1; the D gene is unclear. The receptor was derived from a woman in her 70s with acute or convalescent COVID-19. The sequenced material came from peripheral blood. The CDR3 in this case is CASSQAQRTSYNEQFF. At the DNA level, the sequence is TGCGCCAGCAGCCAAGCGCAGCGTACCTCCTACAATGAGCAGTTCTTC.